Included here is one T cell receptor beta chain sequence, with context. Antigen unknown. TCRdb analysed the 5' RACE reads with MiXCR anew, one entry per CDR3 protein. The sample includes about 340,000 distinct CDR3 sequences, roughly 14% of them seen just once. These data belong to a study of CD8 T cells in ankylosing spondylitis. Study conclusions and caveats: The authors reported significant enrichment of disease-linked clones in matched ankylosing spondylitis synovial fluid.

The V gene end was trimmed by 6 bases and the J gene end by 3 bases; junction bases not matched to a gene: 7. Per germline, CDR1 LNHNV and CDR2 YYDKDF (reference sequence). CDR3 length: 15 residues. Material: blood, either unsorted or a sorted T cell fraction (not recorded which). The chain joins TRBV15 to TRBJ1-2; 10 bases agree with TRBD1. The receptor's source is a male donor with ankylosing spondylitis or in good health (not recorded which). CDR3 nucleotides: TGTGCCACCAGTACTGACAGGGGGCGCGACTATGGCTACACCTTC. Amino acid sequence: CATSTDRGRDYGYTF.